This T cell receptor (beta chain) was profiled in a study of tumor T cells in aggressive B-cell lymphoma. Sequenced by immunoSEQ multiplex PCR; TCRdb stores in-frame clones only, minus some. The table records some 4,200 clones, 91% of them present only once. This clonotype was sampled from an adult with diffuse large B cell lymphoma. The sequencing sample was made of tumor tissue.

The CDR3 is CASSGAGGSYGYTF. As DNA, the CDR3 is TGTGCCAGCAGCGGGGCGGGGGGGAGCTATGGCTACACCTTC. V usage is TRBV9 and J usage is TRBJ1-2, with D perhaps matching TRBD1 (5 bases). The germline V and J ends were trimmed by 3 bases and 4 bases, with 13 bases remaining between them. Germline loops: CDR1 SGDLS, CDR2 YYNGEE. CDR3 size: 14 residues.